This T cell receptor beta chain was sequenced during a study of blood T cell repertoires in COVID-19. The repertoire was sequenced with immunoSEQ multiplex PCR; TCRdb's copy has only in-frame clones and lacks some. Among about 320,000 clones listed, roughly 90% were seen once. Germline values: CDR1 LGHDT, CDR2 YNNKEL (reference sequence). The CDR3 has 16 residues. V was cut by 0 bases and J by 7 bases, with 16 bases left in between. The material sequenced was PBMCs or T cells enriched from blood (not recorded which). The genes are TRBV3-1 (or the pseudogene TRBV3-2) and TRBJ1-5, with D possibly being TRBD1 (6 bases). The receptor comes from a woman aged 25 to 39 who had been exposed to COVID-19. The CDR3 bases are TGTGCCAGCAGCCAAGAGGCGGGGGGGCTGGGACAGCCCCAGCATTTT. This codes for CASSQEAGGLGQPQHF.